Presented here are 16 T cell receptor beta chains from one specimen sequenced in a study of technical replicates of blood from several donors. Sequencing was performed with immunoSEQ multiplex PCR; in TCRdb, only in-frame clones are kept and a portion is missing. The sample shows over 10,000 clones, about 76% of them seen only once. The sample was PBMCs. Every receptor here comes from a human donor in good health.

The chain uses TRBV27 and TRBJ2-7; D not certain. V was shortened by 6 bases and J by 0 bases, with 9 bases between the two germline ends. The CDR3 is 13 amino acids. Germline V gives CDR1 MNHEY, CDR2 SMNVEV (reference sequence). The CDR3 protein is CASRKTLSYEQYF. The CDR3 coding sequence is TGTGCCAGCAGGAAAACTCTCTCCTACGAGCAGTACTTC.

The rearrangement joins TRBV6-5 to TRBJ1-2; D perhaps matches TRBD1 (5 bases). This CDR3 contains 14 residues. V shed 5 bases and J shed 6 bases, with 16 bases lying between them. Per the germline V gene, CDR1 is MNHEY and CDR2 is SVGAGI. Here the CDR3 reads CASSPGPGKHGYTF. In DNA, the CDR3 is TGTGCCAGCAGTCCCGGGCCAGGGAAGCATGGCTACACCTTC.

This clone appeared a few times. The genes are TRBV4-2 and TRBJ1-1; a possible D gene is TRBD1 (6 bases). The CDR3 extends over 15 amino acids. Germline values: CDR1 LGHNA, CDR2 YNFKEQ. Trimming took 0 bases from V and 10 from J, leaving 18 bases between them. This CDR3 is CASSQEGNREMLAFF. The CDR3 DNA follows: TGTGCCAGCAGCCAAGAAGGAAACAGGGAGATGCTAGCTTTCTTT.

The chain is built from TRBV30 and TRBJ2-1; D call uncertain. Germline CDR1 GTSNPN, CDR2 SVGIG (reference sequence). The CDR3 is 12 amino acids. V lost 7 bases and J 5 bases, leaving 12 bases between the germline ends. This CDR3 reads CASPTNNNEQFF. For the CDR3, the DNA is TGTGCCTCTCCAACTAATAACAATGAGCAGTTCTTC.

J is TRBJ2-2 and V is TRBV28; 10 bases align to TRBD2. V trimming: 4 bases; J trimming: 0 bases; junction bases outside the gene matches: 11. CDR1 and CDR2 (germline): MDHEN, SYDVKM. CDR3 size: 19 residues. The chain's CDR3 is CASSSFGLAVNANTGELFF. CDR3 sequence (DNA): TGTGCCAGCAGTTCCTTCGGACTAGCGGTTAATGCGAACACCGGGGAGCTGTTTTTT. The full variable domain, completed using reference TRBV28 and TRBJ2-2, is DVKVTQSSRYLVKRTGEKVFLECVQDMDHENMFWYRQDPGLGLRLIYFSYDVKMKEKGDIPEGYSVSREKKERFSLILESASTNQTSMYLCASSSFGLAVNANTGELFFGEGSRLTVL.

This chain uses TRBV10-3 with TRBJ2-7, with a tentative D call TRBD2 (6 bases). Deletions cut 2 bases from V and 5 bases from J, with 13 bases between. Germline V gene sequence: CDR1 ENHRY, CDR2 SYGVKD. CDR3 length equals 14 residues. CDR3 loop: CAISEGAGSHEQYF. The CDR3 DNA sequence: TGTGCCATCAGTGAGGGGGCGGGATCCCACGAGCAGTACTTC.

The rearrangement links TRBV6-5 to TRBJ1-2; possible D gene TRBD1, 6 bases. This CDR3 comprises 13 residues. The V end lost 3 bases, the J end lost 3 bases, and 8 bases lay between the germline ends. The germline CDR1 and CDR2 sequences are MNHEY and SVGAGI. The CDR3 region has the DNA TGTGCCAGCAGTTATGGGGGCGACTATGGCTACACCTTC. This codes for CASSYGGDYGYTF.

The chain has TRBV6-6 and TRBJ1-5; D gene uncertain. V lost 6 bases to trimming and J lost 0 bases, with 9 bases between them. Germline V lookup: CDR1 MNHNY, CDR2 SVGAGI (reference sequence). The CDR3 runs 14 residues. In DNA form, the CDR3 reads TGTGCCAGCAGAGACACGTATAGCAATCAGCCCCAGCATTTT. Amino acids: CASRDTYSNQPQHF.

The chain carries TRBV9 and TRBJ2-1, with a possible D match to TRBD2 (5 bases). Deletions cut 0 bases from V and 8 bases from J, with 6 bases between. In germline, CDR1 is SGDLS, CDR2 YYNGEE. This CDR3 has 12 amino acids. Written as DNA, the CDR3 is TGTGCCAGCAGCGTAGGGCGGGATGAGCAGTTCTTC. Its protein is CASSVGRDEQFF.

The CDR3 protein is CASSPSLLAGHSNEQFF. DNA of the CDR3: TGTGCCAGCAGTCCCTCCCTGTTAGCGGGGCATAGCAATGAGCAGTTCTTC. V gene TRBV28 combines with J gene TRBJ2-1; 8 bases match TRBD2. Germline assignment: CDR1 MDHEN and CDR2 SYDVKM. The CDR3 length is 17 residues. Trimming cost V 5 bases and J 6 bases; bases outside gene matches: 15.

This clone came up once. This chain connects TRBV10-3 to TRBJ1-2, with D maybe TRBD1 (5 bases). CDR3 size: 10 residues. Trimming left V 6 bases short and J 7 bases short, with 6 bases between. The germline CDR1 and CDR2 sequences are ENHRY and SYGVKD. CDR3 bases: TGTGCCATCAGAGACAGTGGCTACACCTTC. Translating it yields CAIRDSGYTF.

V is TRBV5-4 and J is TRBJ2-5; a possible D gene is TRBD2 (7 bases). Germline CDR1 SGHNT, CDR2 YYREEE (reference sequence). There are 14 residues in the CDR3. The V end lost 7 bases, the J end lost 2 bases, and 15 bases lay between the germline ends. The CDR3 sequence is CASELKGGQETQYF. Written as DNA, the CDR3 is TGTGCCAGCGAGCTTAAGGGGGGGCAAGAGACCCAGTACTTC. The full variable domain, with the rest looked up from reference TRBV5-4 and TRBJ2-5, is ETGVTQSPTHLIKTRGQQVTLRCSSQSGHNTVSWYQQALGQGPQFIFQYYREEENGRGNFPPRFSGLQFPNYSSELNVNALELDDSALYLCASELKGGQETQYFGPGTRLLVL.

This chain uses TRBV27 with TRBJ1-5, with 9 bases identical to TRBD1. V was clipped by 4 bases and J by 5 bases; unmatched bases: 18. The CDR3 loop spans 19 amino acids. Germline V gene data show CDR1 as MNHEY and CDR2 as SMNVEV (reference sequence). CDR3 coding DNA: TGTGCCAGCAGTTCGTACCCTTATCGCCGGGACAGGGTCGATCAGCCCCAGCATTTT. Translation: CASSSYPYRRDRVDQPQHF.

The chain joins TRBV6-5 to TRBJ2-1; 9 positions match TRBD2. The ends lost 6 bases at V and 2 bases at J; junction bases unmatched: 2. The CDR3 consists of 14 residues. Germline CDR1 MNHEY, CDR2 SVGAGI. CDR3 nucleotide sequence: TGTGCCAGCAGGTTAGCGGGGGCCTACAATGAGCAGTTCTTC. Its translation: CASRLAGAYNEQFF.

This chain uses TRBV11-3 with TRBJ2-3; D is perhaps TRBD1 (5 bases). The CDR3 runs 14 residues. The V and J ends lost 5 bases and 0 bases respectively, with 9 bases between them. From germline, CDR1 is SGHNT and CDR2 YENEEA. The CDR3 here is CASSAGFSTDTQYF. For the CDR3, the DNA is TGTGCCAGCAGCGCAGGGTTCAGCACAGATACGCAGTATTTT.

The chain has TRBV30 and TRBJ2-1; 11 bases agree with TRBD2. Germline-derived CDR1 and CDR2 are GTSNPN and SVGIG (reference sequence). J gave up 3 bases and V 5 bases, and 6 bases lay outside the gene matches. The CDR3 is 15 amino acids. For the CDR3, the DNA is TGTGCCTGGCTAATAGCGGGAGGGAGCTACAATGAGCAGTTCTTC. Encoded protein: CAWLIAGGSYNEQFF.